Sequencing of this TCR beta chain was carried out in a study of PD-L1 blockade in urothelial cancer. Study-level information: The year 2014 saw patients start atezolizumab, 1,200 mg intravenously every 3 weeks. Analyzed time points were 3 weeks (second dose) and 6 weeks after therapy began. General study results and limits: Lower pretreatment blood TCR clonality, under the median, predicted better survival, researchers reported.

Some clones are missing from TCRdb's copy, which holds only in-frame ones; the method was immunoSEQ multiplex PCR. In the table there are some 77,000 clones, about nine tenths of which are singletons. The germline V gene encodes CDR1 LNHDA and CDR2 SQIVND (reference sequence). V shed 9 bases and J shed 1 base, with 7 bases lying between them. The CDR3 is 12 residues long. As for this clone: Its antigen is as yet unknown.

The clonotype comes from a woman in her 70s with urothelial cancer. The gene calls are TRBV19 and TRBJ1-5, with D tentatively TRBD1 (5 bases). This sample comprised PBMCs, obtained around atezolizumab (anti-PD-L1) treatment. CDR3 amino acids: CASGGSNQPQHF. In nucleotides, the CDR3 is TGTGCCAGCGGGGGGAGCAATCAGCCCCAGCATTTT.